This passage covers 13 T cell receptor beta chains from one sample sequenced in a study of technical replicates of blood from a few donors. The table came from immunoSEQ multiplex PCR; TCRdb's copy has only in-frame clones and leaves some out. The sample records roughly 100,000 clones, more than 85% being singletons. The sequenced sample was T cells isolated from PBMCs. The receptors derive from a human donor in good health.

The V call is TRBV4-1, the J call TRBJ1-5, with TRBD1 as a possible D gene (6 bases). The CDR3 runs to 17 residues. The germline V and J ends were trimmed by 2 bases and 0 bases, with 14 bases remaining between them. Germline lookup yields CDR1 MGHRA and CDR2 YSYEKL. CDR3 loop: CASSQTPGQLSNQPQHF. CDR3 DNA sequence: TGCGCCAGCAGCCAAACTCCGGGACAACTTAGCAATCAGCCCCAGCATTTT.

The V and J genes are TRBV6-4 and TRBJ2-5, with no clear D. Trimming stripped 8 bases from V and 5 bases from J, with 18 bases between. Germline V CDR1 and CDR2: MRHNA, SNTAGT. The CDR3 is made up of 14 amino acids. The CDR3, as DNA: TGTGCCAGCTCTCCCTTTCCGGGTGCGGAGACCCAGTACTTC. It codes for CASSPFPGAETQYF.

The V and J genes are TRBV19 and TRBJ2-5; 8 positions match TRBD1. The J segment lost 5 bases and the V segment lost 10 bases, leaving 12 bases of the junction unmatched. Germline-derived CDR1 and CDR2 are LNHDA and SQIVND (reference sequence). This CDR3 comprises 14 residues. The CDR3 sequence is CATKSTGARETQYF. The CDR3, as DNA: TGTGCCACTAAGTCGACAGGGGCCAGGGAGACCCAGTACTTC.

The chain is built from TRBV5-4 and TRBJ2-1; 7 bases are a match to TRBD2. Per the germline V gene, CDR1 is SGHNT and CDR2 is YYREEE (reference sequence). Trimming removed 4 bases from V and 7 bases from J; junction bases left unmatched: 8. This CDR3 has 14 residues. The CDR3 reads CASSRAGYWNEQFF. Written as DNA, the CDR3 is TGTGCCAGCAGCCGAGCGGGATACTGGAATGAGCAGTTCTTC.

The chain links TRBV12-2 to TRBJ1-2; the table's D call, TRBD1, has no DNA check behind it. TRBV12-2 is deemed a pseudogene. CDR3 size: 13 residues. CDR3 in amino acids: CASRVPGGYGYTF. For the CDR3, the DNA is TGTGCAAGTCGGGTGCCAGGGGGCTATGGCTACACCTTC.

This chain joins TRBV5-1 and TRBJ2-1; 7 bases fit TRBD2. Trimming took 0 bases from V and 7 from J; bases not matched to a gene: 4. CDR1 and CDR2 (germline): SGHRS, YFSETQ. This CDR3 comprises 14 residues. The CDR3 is CASSLDPSGNEQFF. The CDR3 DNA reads TGCGCCAGCAGCTTGGATCCTAGCGGAAATGAGCAGTTCTTC.

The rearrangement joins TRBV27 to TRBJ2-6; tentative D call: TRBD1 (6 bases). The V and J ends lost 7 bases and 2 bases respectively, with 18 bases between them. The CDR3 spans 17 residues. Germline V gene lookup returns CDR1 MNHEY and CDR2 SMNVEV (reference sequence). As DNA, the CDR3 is TGTGCCAGCACGTACAAACACAGGGACCCTGGGGCCAACGTCCTGACTTTC. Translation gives CASTYKHRDPGANVLTF.

As DNA, the CDR3 is TGTGCCAGCAGTGATAGCGGGAGGGTCAATGAGCAGTTCTTC. It codes for CASSDSGRVNEQFF. The gene calls are TRBV6-1 and TRBJ2-1; TRBD2 matches 11 bases. Germline lookup yields CDR1 MNHNS and CDR2 SASEGT. This CDR3 has 14 amino acids. V lost 3 bases and J lost 6; bases outside the gene matches: 1.

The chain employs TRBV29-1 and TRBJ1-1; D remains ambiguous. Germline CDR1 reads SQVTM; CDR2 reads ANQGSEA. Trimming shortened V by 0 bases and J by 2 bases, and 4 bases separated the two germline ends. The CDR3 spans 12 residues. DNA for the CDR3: TGCAGCGTTGAAGATCCTAACACTGAAGCTTTCTTT. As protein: CSVEDPNTEAFF.

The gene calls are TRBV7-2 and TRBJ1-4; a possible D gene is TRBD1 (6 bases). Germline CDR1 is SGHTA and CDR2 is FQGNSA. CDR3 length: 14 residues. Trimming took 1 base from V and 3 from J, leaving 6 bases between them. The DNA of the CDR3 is TGTGCCAGCAGCTTAGGGGGGCCTAATGAAAAACTGTTTTTT. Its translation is CASSLGGPNEKLFF.

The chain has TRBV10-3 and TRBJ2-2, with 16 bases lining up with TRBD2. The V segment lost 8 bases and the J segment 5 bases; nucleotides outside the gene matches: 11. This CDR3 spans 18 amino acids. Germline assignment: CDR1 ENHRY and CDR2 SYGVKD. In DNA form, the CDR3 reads TGTGCCATCGGGGGGACTAGCGGGAGGGCCAATGATACCGGGGAGCTGTTTTTT. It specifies CAIGGTSGRANDTGELFF.

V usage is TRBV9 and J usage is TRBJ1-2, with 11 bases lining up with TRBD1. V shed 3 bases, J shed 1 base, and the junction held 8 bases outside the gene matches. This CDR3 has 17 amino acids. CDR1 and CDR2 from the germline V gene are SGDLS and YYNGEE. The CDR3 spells CASSGDSGTGGNYGYTF. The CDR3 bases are TGTGCCAGCAGCGGAGACTCCGGGACAGGGGGTAACTATGGCTACACCTTC.

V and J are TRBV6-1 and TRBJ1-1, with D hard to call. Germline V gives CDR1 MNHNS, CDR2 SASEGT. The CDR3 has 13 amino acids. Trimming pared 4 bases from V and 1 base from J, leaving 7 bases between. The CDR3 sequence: CASSVTGNTEAFF. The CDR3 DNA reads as TGTGCCAGCAGTGTAACCGGGAACACTGAAGCTTTCTTT.